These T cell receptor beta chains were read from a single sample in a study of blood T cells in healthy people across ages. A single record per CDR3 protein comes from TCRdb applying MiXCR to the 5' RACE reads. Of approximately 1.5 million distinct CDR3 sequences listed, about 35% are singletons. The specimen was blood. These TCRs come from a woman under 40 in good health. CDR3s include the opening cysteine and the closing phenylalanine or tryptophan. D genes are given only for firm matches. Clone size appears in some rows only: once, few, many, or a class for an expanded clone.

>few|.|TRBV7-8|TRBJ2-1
TGTGCCAGCAATGGGGGGACGGGAGATGAGCAGTTCTTC
CASNGGTGDEQFF
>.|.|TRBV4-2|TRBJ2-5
TGTGCCAGCAGCCAAGAACACAGACAAGAGACCCAGTACTTC
CASSQEHRQETQYF
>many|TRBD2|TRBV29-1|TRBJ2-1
TGCAGCGTCACTAGCGGGAGTTCGGGTAATGAGCAGTTCTTC
CSVTSGSSGNEQFF
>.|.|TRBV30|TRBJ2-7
TGTGCCTGGAGTGTAAAGGCAACCCAAGGGGAGCAGTACTTC
CAWSVKATQGEQYF
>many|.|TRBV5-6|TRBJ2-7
TGTGCCAGCAGCTTGGGAACCAGTAACTACGAGCAGTACTTC
CASSLGTSNYEQYF
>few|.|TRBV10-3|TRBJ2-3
TGTGCCATCAGTGAGTCGAGGGGCACAGATACGCAGTATTTT
CAISESRGTDTQYF
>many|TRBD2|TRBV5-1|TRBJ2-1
TGCGCCAGCAGCTTGGATGGGCGGGGGGCCTCCAATGAGCAGTTCTTC
CASSLDGRGASNEQFF
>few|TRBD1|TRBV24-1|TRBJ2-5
TGTGCCACCAGTGATAATGGACAGGGGGCCAACCAAGAGACCCAGTACTTC
CATSDNGQGANQETQYF
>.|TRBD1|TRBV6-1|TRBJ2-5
TGTGCCAGCAGTGGGGGGACAGGGGGGAACAATGAGCAGTACTTC
CASSGGTGGNNEQYF
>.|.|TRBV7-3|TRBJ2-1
TGTGCCAGCAGCTCCGGGACTTTCAGCTCCTACAATGAGCAGTTCTTC
CASSSGTFSSYNEQFF
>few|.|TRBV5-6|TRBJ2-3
TGTGCCAGCAGCTTGATGCTCCTCACAGATACGCAGTATTTT
CASSLMLLTDTQYF
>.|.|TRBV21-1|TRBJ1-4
TGTGCCAGCGAAGCCAGGGGCCGAAATGAAAAACTGTTTTTT
CASEARGRNEKLFF
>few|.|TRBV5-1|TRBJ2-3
TGCGCCAGCAGGCCCAACCCAGTGCCAGATACGCAGTATTTT
CASRPNPVPDTQYF
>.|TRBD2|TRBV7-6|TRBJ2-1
TGTGCCAGCAGGTCGGGGGGGACGAGCTACAATGAGCAGTTCTTC
CASRSGGTSYNEQFF
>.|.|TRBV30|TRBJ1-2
TGTGCCTGGAGTGTACTAAGGGGGTTCAATGGCTACACCTTC
CAWSVLRGFNGYTF
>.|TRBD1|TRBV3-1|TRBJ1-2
TGTGCCAGCAGCCCAAACTCGGGACAGTCCTATGGCTACACCTTC
CASSPNSGQSYGYTF
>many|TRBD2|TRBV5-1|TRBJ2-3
TGCGCCAGCAGCTCGGGACTAGCGGGGATCACAGATACGCAGTATTTT
CASSSGLAGITDTQYF